The rows below give T cell receptor beta chains drawn from one sample of a study of CD8 T cells in ankylosing spondylitis. TCRdb used MiXCR to reprocess the 5' RACE reads, holding one entry per CDR3 protein. The sample records about 90,000 distinct CDR3 sequences, about 8.3% being singletons. Sequencing was done on a sample of blood, either unsorted or a sorted T cell fraction (not recorded which). The source is a male donor with ankylosing spondylitis. Each CDR3 is given with its conserved first and last residue.

>TRBV9|TRBJ1-4|13
CASTSGGQEKLFF
>TRBV20-1|TRBJ1-1|14
CSARLVRLNTEAFF
>TRBV3-1|TRBJ1-5|14
CASSQEGRNQPQHF
>TRBV21-1|TRBJ2-1|14
CASSNRPALREQFF
>TRBV30|TRBJ2-3|16
CAWSVLGGGSTDTQYF
>TRBV2|TRBJ2-7|13
CASSDARWYEQYF
>TRBV7-9|TRBJ2-6|16
CASREGAFSGANVLTF
>TRBV13|TRBJ1-2|14
CASSMRGINYGYTF
>TRBV2|TRBJ1-1|12
CASSGTYTEAFF
>TRBV6-5|TRBJ2-2|16
CASSYSSGVNTGELFF
>TRBV7-9|TRBJ2-7|15
CASSWQPGPNYEQYF
>TRBV27|TRBJ2-1|12
CASSPRGGEQFF
>TRBV29-1|TRBJ2-2|11
CSVEGTGELFF
>TRBV7-9|TRBJ2-7|15
CASSSSGTGTYEQYF
>TRBV27|TRBJ2-1|15
CASSRLAGPYNEQFF
>TRBV7-2|TRBJ1-5|14
CASSFYLGNQPQHF
>TRBV5-6|TRBJ1-5|13
CASSFRGNQPQHF
>TRBV6-4|TRBJ2-2|15
CASSDSSGSTGELFF
>TRBV9|TRBJ2-1|14
CASSVTSGFHEQFF
>TRBV27|TRBJ2-3|16
CASSLLRTPLTDTQYF
>TRBV7-8|TRBJ2-1|15
CASREGGDLYNEQFF